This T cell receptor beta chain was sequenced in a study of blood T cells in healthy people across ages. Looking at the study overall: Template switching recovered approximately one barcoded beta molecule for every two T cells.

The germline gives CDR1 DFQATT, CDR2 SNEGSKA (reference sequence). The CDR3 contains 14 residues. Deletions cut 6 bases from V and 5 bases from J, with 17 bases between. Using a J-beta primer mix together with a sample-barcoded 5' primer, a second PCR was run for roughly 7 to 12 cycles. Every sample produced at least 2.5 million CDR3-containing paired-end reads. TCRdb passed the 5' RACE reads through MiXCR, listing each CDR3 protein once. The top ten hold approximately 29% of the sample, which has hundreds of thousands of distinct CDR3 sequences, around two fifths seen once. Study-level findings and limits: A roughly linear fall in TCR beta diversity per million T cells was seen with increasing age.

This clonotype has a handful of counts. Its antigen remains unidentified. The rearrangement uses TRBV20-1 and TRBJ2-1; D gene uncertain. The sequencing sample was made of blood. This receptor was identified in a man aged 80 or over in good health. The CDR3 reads CSARKGPRNNEQFF. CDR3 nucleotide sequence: TGCAGTGCGAGAAAGGGTCCAAGAAACAATGAGCAGTTCTTC.